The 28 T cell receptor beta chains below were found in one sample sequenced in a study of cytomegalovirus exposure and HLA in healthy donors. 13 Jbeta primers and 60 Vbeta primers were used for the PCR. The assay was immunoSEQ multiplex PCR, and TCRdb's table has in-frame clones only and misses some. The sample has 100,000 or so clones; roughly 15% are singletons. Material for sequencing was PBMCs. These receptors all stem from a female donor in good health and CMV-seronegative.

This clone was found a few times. The CDR3: CASSIYGELFF. CDR3 DNA: TGTGCCAGCAGTATCTACGGGGAGCTGTTTTTT. V and J are TRBV25-1 and TRBJ2-2; D unclear. The V gene's germline CDR1 is MGHDK and CDR2 SYGVNS. The CDR3 spans 11 residues. V was pared by 5 bases and J by 7 bases, with 5 bases between.

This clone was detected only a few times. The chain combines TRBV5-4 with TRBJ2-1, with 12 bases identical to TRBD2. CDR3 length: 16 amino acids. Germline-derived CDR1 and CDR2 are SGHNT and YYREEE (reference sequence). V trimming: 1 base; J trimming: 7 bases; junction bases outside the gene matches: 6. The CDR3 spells CASSLRLAGGGNEQFF. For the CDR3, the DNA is TGTGCCAGCAGCTTGCGTCTAGCGGGAGGGGGGAATGAGCAGTTCTTC.

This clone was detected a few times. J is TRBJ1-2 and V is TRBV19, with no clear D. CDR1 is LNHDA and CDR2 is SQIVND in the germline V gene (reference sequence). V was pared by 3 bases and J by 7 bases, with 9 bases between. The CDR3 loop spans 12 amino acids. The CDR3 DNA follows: TGTGCCAGTAGTATGATGGCCCGTGGCTACACCTTC. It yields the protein CASSMMARGYTF.

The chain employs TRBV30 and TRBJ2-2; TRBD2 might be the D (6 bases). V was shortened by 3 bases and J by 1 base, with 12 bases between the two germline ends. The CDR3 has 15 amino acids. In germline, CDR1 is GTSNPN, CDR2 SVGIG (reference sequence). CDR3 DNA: TGTGCCTGGAGGACCCGGGACTTGAACACCGGGGAGCTGTTTTTT. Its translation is CAWRTRDLNTGELFF.

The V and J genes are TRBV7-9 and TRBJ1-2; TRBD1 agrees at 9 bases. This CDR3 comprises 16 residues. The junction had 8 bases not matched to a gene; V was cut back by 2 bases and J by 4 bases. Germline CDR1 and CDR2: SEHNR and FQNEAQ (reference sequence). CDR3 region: CASSLYLRDRVYGYTF. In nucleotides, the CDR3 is TGTGCCAGCAGCTTATACCTCCGGGACAGGGTCTATGGCTACACCTTC.

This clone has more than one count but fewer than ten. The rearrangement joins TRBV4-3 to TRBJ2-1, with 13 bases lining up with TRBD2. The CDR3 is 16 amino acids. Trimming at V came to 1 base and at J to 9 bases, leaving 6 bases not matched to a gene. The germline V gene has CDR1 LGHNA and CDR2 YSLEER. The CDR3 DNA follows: TGCGCCAGCAGCCAAGCCCCGGGACTAGCGGGGATTGAGCAGTTCTTC. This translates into CASSQAPGLAGIEQFF.

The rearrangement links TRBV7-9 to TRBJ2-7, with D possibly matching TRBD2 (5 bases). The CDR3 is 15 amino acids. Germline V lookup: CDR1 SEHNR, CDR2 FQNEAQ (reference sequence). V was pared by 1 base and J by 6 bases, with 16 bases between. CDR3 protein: CASSLDGLWTCEQYF. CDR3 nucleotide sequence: TGTGCCAGCAGCTTAGATGGACTCTGGACCTGCGAGCAGTACTTC.

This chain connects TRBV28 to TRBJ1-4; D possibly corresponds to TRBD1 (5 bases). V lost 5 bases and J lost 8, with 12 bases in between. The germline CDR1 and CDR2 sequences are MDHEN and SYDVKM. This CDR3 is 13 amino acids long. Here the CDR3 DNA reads TGTGCCAGCAGTCGGGGGATTTGGGAAAAACTGTTTTTT. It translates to CASSRGIWEKLFF. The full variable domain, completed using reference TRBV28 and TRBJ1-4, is DVKVTQSSRYLVKRTGEKVFLECVQDMDHENMFWYRQDPGLGLRLIYFSYDVKMKEKGDIPEGYSVSREKKERFSLILESASTNQTSMYLCASSRGIWEKLFFGSGTQLSVL.

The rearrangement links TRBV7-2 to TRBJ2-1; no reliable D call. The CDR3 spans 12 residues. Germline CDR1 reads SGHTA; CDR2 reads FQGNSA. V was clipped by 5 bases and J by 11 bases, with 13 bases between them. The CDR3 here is CASSPKISKQFF. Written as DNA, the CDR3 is TGTGCCAGCAGCCCCAAGATCTCTAAGCAGTTCTTC.

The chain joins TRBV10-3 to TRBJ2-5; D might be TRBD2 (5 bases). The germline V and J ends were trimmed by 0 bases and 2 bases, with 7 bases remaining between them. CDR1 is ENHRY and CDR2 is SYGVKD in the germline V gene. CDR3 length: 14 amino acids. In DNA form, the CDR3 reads TGTGCCATCAGTGAGTCGATAGCGCAAGAGACCCAGTACTTC. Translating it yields CAISESIAQETQYF.

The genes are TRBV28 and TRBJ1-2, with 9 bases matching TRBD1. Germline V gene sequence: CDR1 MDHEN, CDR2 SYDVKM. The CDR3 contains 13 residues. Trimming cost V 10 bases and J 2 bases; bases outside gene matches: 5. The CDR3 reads CATRDRENYGYTF. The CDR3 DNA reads TGTGCCACTAGGGACAGGGAAAACTATGGCTACACCTTC.

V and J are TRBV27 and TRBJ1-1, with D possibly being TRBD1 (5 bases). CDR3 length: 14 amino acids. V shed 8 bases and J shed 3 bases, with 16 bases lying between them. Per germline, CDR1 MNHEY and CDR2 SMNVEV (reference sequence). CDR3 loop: CASRPWGVYTEAFF. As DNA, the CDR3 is TGTGCCAGCCGACCCTGGGGGGTTTACACTGAAGCTTTCTTT.

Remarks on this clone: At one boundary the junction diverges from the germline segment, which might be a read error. The CDR3 loop is CASRLDSSSTEAFF. The CDR3 bases are TGTGCCAGCAGGTTGGACAGTTCGAGCACTGAAGCTTTCTTT. This chain links TRBV5-4 with TRBJ1-1; a weak D match, TRBD1 (6 bases). This CDR3 has 14 amino acids. Germline CDR1 SGHNT, CDR2 YYREEE (reference sequence).

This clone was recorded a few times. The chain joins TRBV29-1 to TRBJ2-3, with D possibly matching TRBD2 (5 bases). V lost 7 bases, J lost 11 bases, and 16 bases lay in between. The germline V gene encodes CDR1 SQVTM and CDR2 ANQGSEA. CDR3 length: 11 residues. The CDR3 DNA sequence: TGCAGCGCCGCACCGGGAAACCTGCAGTATTTT. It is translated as CSAAPGNLQYF.

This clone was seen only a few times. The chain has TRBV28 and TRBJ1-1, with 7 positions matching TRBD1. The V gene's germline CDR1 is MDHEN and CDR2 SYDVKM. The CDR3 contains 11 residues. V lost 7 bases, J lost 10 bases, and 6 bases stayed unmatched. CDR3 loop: CASKLQGVAFF. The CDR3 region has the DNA TGTGCCAGCAAACTCCAGGGGGTAGCTTTCTTT.

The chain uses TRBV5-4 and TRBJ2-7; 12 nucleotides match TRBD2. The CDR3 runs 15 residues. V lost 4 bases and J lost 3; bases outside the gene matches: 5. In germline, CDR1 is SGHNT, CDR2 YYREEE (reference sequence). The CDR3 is CASSAGTSGLYEQYF. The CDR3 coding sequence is TGTGCCAGCAGCGCTGGGACTAGCGGGCTCTACGAGCAGTACTTC.

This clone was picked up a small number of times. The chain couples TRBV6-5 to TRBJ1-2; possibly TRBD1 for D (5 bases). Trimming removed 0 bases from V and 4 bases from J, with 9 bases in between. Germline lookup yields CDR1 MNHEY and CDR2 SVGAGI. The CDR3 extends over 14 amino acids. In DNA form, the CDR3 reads TGTGCCAGCAGTTACTCGTCAGGGTCCTATGGCTACACCTTC. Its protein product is CASSYSSGSYGYTF.

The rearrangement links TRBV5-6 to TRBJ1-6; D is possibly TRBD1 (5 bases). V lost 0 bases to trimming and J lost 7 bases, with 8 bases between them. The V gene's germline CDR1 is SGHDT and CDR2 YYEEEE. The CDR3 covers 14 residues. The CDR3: CASSLGQTNSPLHF. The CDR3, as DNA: TGTGCCAGCAGCTTGGGACAGACCAATTCACCCCTCCACTTT.

The CDR3 DNA sequence: TGTGCCAGCAGCTCCGTCCCGGGACAGGGATGGGGCACTGAAGCTTTCTTT. Translation: CASSSVPGQGWGTEAFF. The chain has TRBV7-2 and TRBJ1-1, with TRBD1 matching over 9 bases. Germline CDR1 reads SGHTA; CDR2 reads FQGNSA. CDR3 length: 17 amino acids. V trimming: 4 bases; J trimming: 4 bases; junction bases outside the gene matches: 13.

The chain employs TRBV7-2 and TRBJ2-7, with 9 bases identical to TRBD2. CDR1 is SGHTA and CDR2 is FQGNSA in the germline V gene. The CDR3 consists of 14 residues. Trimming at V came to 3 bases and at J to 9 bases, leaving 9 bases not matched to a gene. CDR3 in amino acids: CASSLASGTGGQYF. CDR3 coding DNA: TGTGCCAGCAGCTTGGCTAGCGGGACGGGGGGGCAGTACTTC.

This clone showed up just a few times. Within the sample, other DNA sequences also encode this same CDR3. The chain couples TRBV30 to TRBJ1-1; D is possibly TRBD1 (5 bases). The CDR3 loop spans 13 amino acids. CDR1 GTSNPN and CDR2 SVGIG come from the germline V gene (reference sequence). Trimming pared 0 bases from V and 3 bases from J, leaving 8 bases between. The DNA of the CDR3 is TGTGCCTGGAGTGTTAGGGGCGACACTGAAGCTTTCTTT. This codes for CAWSVRGDTEAFF.

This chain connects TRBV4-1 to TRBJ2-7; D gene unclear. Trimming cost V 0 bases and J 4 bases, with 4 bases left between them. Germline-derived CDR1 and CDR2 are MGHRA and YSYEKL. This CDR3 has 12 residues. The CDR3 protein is CASSQDGYEQYF. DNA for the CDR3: TGCGCCAGCAGCCAAGACGGTTACGAGCAGTACTTC.

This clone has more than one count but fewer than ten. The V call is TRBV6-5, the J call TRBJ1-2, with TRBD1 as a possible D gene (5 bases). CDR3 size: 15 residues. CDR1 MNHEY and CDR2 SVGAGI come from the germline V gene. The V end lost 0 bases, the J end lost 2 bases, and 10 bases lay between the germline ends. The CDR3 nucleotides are TGTGCCAGCAGTTACTCGACCCGGGGGAACTATGGCTACACCTTC. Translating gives CASSYSTRGNYGYTF.

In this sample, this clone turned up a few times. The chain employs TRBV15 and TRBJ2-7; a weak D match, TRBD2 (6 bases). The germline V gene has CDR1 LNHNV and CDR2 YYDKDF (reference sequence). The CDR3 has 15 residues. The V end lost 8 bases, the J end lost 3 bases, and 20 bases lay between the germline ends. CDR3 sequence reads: CATSPGGVRYYEQYF. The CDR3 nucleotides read TGTGCCACCTCTCCGGGCGGGGTGAGATACTACGAGCAGTACTTC.

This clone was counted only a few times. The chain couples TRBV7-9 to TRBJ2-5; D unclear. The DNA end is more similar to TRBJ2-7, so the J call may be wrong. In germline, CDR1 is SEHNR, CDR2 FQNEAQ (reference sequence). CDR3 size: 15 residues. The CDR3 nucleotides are TGTGCCAGCAGCTTAGGGAGTGGTATTCTGAACGAGCAGTACTTC. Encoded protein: CASSLGSGILNEQYF.

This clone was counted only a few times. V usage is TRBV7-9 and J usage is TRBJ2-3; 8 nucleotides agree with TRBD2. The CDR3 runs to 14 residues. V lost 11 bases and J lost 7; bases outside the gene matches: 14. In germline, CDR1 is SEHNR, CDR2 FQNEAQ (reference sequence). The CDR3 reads CALMSGGPTYTQYF. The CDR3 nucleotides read TGTGCCCTCATGTCGGGGGGGCCGACGTATACGCAGTATTTT.

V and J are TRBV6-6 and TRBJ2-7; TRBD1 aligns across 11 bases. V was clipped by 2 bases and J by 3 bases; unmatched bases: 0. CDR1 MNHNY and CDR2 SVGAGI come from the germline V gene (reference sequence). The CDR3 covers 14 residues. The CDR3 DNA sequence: TGTGCCAGCAGTTACGGGACAGGGGGCTACGAGCAGTACGTC. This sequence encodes CASSYGTGGYEQYV.

CDR3 amino acids: CAWTPGLPQETQYF. The CDR3 DNA is TGTGCCTGGACCCCAGGACTCCCGCAAGAGACCCAGTACTTC. The V and J genes are TRBV30 and TRBJ2-5, with D possibly TRBD2 on 5 matching bases. The germline V and J ends were trimmed by 4 bases and 2 bases, with 14 bases remaining between them. The CDR3 length is 14 residues. The germline gives CDR1 GTSNPN, CDR2 SVGIG (reference sequence).